What follows are 15 T cell receptor beta chains derived from one specimen sequenced in a study of T cells in narcolepsy. Clones were sequenced by immunoSEQ multiplex PCR, and TCRdb holds only the in-frame ones, with some missing. The sample lists approximately 30,000 clones, under 85% occurring once. Sequencing was carried out using CD45RA- memory CD4+ T cells from PBMCs. These receptors originate from a human donor with narcolepsy.

The J gene is TRBJ2-3, the V gene TRBV5-4; no clear D. There are 15 residues in the CDR3. CDR1 and CDR2 from the germline V gene are SGHNT and YYREEE (reference sequence). Trimming shortened V by 3 bases and J by 1 base, and 12 bases separated the two germline ends. The CDR3, as DNA: TGTGCCAGCAGCTCCAAAACCCTGGGCACAGATACGCAGTATTTT. Translated, it gives CASSSKTLGTDTQYF. Full variable domain (remainder filled in from reference TRBV5-4 and TRBJ2-3): ETGVTQSPTHLIKTRGQQVTLRCSSQSGHNTVSWYQQALGQGPQFIFQYYREEENGRGNFPPRFSGLQFPNYSSELNVNALELDDSALYLCASSSKTLGTDTQYFGPGTRLTVL.

The J gene is TRBJ2-3, the V gene TRBV5-4; D may be TRBD1 or TRBD2 (5 bases each). Germline V gene lookup returns CDR1 SGHNT and CDR2 YYREEE (reference sequence). This CDR3 is 15 amino acids long. V lost 3 bases, J lost 1 base, and 12 bases lay in between. The CDR3 spells CASSSTGRGTDTQYF. CDR3 coding DNA: TGTGCCAGCAGCTCGACGGGGCGCGGCACAGATACGCAGTATTTT. Full variable domain (remainder filled in from reference TRBV5-4 and TRBJ2-3): ETGVTQSPTHLIKTRGQQVTLRCSSQSGHNTVSWYQQALGQGPQFIFQYYREEENGRGNFPPRFSGLQFPNYSSELNVNALELDDSALYLCASSSTGRGTDTQYFGPGTRLTVL.

This clone was observed a single time. The rearrangement uses TRBV15 and TRBJ2-1, with D possibly matching TRBD2 (6 bases). Trimming cost V 5 bases and J 4 bases, with 12 bases left between them. Germline V CDR1 and CDR2: LNHNV, YYDKDF (reference sequence). The CDR3 is 14 amino acids. In nucleotides, the CDR3 is TGTGCCACCAGCTCAAGACGGGGGTACAATGAGCAGTTCTTC. Encoded protein: CATSSRRGYNEQFF. Supplemented by reference TRBV15 and TRBJ2-1, the full variable domain reads DAMVIQNPRYQVTQFGKPVTLSCSQTLNHNVMYWYQQKSSQAPKLLFHYYDKDFNNEADTPDNFQSRRPNTSFCFLDIRSPGLGDTAMYLCATSSRRGYNEQFFGPGTRLTVL.

This sequence joins TRBV30 and TRBJ2-7; 10 bases fit TRBD2. Germline lookup yields CDR1 GTSNPN and CDR2 SVGIG (reference sequence). J gave up 0 bases and V 1 base, and 3 bases lay outside the gene matches. The CDR3 consists of 15 residues. DNA for the CDR3: TGTGCCTGGAGTGGGGGACTAGCGAGCTCCTACGAGCAGTACTTC. Protein product: CAWSGGLASSYEQYF.

This clone was found once. CDR3 DNA: TGTGCCAGCAGCTACCTGACAGGAAACTCTAACTATGGCTACACCTTC. Protein: CASSYLTGNSNYGYTF. This chain uses TRBV13 with TRBJ1-2; possibly TRBD1 for D (6 bases). Germline lookup yields CDR1 PRHDT and CDR2 FYEKMQ (reference sequence). The V end was cut by 4 bases, the J end by 0 bases, with 15 bases between. This CDR3 has 16 amino acids.

The gene calls are TRBV27 and TRBJ2-3; 7 bases agree with TRBD1. The CDR3 runs to 15 residues. The V gene's germline CDR1 is MNHEY and CDR2 SMNVEV (reference sequence). With 8 bases clipped from V and 0 bases from J, the junction kept 8 bases outside the gene matches. CDR3 loop: CASQRGGGSTDTQYF. CDR3 coding DNA: TGTGCCAGCCAAAGAGGGGGCGGGAGCACAGATACGCAGTATTTT.

J is TRBJ2-3 and V is TRBV6-1; D may correspond to TRBD1 or TRBD2 (6 bases each). V was pared by 8 bases and J by 4 bases, with 16 bases between. CDR3 length equals 14 residues. In germline, CDR1 is MNHNS, CDR2 SASEGT. In DNA form, the CDR3 reads TGTGCCAGCGCGGTTTGGGGGGCGGCAGATACGCAGTATTTT. Translating gives CASAVWGAADTQYF.

The chain uses TRBV30 and TRBJ2-3; D tentatively reads TRBD1 or TRBD2 (5 bases each). The CDR3 totals 13 residues. The V end was cut by 2 bases, the J end by 3 bases, with 9 bases between. In germline, CDR1 is GTSNPN, CDR2 SVGIG (reference sequence). The CDR3 spells CAWSRGETDTQYF. The CDR3 bases are TGTGCCTGGAGTAGGGGAGAGACAGATACGCAGTATTTT.

V and J are TRBV29-1 and TRBJ1-4, with D uncertain. In germline, CDR1 is SQVTM, CDR2 ANQGSEA. Trimming cost V 4 bases and J 0 bases, with 12 bases left between them. This CDR3 has 15 residues. DNA for the CDR3: TGCAGCGTTGCAATGGACGCTTCAACTAATGAAAAACTGTTTTTT. Protein product: CSVAMDASTNEKLFF.

This chain connects TRBV6-5 to TRBJ2-3; unclear D gene. The CDR3 spans 14 residues. V gave up 0 bases and J gave up 8 bases, with 12 bases separating them. Germline V gives CDR1 MNHEY, CDR2 SVGAGI. The CDR3 bases are TGTGCCAGCAGTTACTCGACTGGGCCTGGTACGCAGTATTTT. Translating gives CASSYSTGPGTQYF.

The chain uses TRBV19 and TRBJ2-5; possibly TRBD1 for D (6 bases). The CDR3 length is 15 residues. V was pared by 3 bases and J by 4 bases, with 15 bases between. Per germline, CDR1 LNHDA and CDR2 SQIVND (reference sequence). The CDR3: CASSMGTTGTETQYF. Written as DNA, the CDR3 is TGTGCCAGTAGTATGGGGACAACCGGGACAGAGACCCAGTACTTC.

This clone was seen a single time. The chain couples TRBV5-8 to TRBJ2-2; D perhaps matches TRBD1 (6 bases). The CDR3 has 16 amino acids. V gave up 3 bases and J gave up 0 bases, with 12 bases separating them. Germline-derived CDR1 and CDR2 are SGHTS and YDEGEE. The CDR3 DNA reads as TGTGCCAGCAGCTCAAGACGGACAGCGAACACCGGGGAGCTGTTTTTT. It codes for CASSSRRTANTGELFF. The whole variable domain, remainder taken from reference TRBV5-8 and TRBJ2-2, is EAGVTQSPTHLIKTRGQQATLRCSPISGHTSVYWYQQALGLGLQFLLWYDEGEERNRGNFPPRFSGRQFPNYSSELNVNALELEDSALYLCASSSRRTANTGELFFGEGSRLTVL.

This chain connects TRBV7-9 to TRBJ1-4, with D maybe TRBD1 (5 bases). The CDR3 runs 15 residues. V was pared by 3 bases and J by 5 bases, with 13 bases between. Per the germline V gene, CDR1 is SEHNR and CDR2 is FQNEAQ (reference sequence). The CDR3 sequence is CASSLVWGRNEKLFF. DNA for the CDR3: TGTGCCAGCAGCTTGGTCTGGGGGAGGAATGAAAAACTGTTTTTT. Looking up the rest from reference TRBV7-9 and TRBJ1-4 gives the full variable domain: DTGVSQNPRHKITKRGQNVTFRCDPISEHNRLYWYRQTLGQGPEFLTYFQNEAQLEKSRLLSDRFSAERPKGSFSTLEIQRTEQGDSAMYLCASSLVWGRNEKLFFGSGTQLSVL.

The gene calls are TRBV5-1 and TRBJ2-1; D might be TRBD1 or TRBD2, each matching 5 bases. Germline-derived CDR1 and CDR2 are SGHRS and YFSETQ. Between the trimmed V and J ends, which lost 5 bases and 5 bases, there was a span of 14 bases. This CDR3 has 14 residues. CDR3 coding DNA: TGCGCCAGCAGTGTGCAGGGAGATAACAATGAGCAGTTCTTC. Amino acids: CASSVQGDNNEQFF.

The V gene is TRBV20-1, the J gene TRBJ2-3; tentatively, D is TRBD2 (5 bases). The V end was cut by 3 bases, the J end by 6 bases, with 7 bases between. The germline V gene encodes CDR1 DFQATT and CDR2 SNEGSKA (reference sequence). The CDR3 extends over 11 amino acids. The CDR3 DNA follows: TGCAGTGCTAGTACGGGGGATACGCAGTATTTT. The encoded protein is CSASTGDTQYF.